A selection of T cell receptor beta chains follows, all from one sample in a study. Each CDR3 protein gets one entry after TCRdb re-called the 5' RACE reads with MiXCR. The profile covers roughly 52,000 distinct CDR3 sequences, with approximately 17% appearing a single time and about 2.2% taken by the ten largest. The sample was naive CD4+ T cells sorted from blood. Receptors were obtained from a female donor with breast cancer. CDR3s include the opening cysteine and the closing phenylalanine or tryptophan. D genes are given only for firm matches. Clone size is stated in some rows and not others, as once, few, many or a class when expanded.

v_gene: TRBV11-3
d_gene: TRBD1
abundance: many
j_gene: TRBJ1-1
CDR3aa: CASSRTGTFEMNTEAFF
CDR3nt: TGTGCCAGCAGCCGGACAGGGACCTTTGAAATGAACACTGAAGCTTTCTTT

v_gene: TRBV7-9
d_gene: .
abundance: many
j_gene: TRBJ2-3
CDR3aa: CASSPQDGADTQYF
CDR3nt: TGTGCCAGCAGCCCGCAGGACGGCGCAGATACGCAGTATTTT

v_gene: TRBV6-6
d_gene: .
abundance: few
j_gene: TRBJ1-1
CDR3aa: CASSYRPREGTEAFF
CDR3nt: TGTGCCAGCAGTTACCGACCAAGAGAGGGCACTGAAGCTTTCTTT

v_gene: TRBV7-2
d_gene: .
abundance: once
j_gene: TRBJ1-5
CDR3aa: CVSSLVGPQPQHF
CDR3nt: TGTGTCAGCAGCTTAGTAGGCCCCCAGCCCCAGCATTTT

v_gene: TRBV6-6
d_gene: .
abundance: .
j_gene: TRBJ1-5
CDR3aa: CASREPTGTNQPQHF
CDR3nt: TGTGCCAGCAGAGAGCCGACAGGAACAAATCAGCCCCAGCATTTT

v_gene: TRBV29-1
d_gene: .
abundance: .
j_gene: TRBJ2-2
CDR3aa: CSVAPESANTGELFF
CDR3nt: TGCAGCGTTGCTCCGGAATCGGCGAACACCGGGGAGCTGTTTTTT

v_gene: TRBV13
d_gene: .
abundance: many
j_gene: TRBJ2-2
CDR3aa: CASSLIGESPNTGELFF
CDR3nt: TGTGCCAGCAGCTTAATCGGTGAAAGCCCGAACACCGGGGAGCTGTTTTTT

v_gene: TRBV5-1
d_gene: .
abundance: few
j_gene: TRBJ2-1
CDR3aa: CASSLYGSSYNEQFF
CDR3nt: TGCGCCAGCAGCTTGTACGGGAGTTCCTACAATGAGCAGTTCTTC

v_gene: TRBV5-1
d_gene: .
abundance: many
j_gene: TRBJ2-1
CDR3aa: CASSLMKGTYNEQFF
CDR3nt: TGCGCCAGCAGCTTGATGAAAGGGACCTACAATGAGCAGTTCTTC

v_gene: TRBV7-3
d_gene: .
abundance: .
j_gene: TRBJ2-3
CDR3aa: CASSLTHGSTDTQYF
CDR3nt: TGTGCCAGCAGCTTAACGCACGGGAGCACAGATACGCAGTATTTT

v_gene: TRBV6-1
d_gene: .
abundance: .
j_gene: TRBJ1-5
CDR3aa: CATSGQYSNQPQHF
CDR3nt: TGTGCCACCTCAGGACAGTATAGCAATCAGCCCCAGCATTTT

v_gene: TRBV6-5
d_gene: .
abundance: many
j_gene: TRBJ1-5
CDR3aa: CASRDSLSNQPQHF
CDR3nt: TGTGCCAGCAGGGACAGTTTGAGCAATCAGCCCCAGCATTTT

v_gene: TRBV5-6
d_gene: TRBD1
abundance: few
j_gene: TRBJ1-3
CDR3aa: CASSLEQGVTGNTIYF
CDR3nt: TGTGCCAGCAGCTTGGAACAGGGGGTCACTGGAAACACCATATATTTT

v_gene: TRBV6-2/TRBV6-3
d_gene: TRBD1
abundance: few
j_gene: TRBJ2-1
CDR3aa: CASSSLGQGANEQFF
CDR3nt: TGTGCCAGCAGTTCCCTGGGACAGGGGGCGAATGAGCAGTTCTTC

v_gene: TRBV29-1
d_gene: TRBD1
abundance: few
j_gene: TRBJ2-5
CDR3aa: CSVRQGFGETQYF
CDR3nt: TGCAGCGTAAGACAGGGTTTTGGGGAGACCCAGTACTTC

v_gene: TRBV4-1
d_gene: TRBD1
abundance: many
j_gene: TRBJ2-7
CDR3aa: CASSQRDRTSDEQYF
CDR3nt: TGCGCCAGCAGCCAAAGGGACAGAACCTCGGACGAGCAGTACTTC

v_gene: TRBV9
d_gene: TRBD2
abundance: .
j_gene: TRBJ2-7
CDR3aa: CASSVGEGYEQYF
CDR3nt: TGTGCCAGCAGCGTGGGGGAGGGGTACGAGCAGTACTTC

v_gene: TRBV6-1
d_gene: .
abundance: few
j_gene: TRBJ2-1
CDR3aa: CASSLLAEIYNEQFF
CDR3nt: TGTGCCAGCAGCCTCCTAGCTGAAATCTACAATGAGCAGTTCTTC

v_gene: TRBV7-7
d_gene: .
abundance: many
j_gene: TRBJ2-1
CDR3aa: CASSFGEFNEQFF
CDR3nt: TGTGCTAGCAGCTTCGGGGAATTTAATGAGCAGTTCTTC

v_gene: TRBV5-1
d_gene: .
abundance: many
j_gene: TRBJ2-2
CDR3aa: CASSLTRVAGELFF
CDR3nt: TGCGCCAGCAGCTTGACGAGGGTTGCCGGGGAGCTGTTTTTT

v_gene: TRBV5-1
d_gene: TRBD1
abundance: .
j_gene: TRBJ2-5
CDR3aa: CAGGPTGAQETQYF
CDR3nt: TGCGCCGGCGGCCCGACAGGGGCGCAAGAGACCCAGTACTTC

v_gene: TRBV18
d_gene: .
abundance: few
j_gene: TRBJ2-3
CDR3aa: CASSPQSGEGDTQYF
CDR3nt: TGTGCCAGCTCACCACAATCAGGGGAAGGAGATACGCAGTATTTT